This T cell receptor (beta chain) was sequenced for a study of T-cell memory formation after mild COVID-19 (dated by TCRdb to the early 2020s). Context from the whole study: TCR sequence clusters from the two donors were largely donor specific. Longitudinal TCRalpha and TCRbeta repertoire sequencing tracked T-cell clones expanding and contracting after mild COVID-19 in a couple of donors. The cohort was made up of two young adult volunteers, one female and one male, who were previously healthy.

This clonotype was seen more than once but under ten times. Its antigen remains undetermined. No quality values exist for individual bases; no much larger clone is one base distant. Overall results and qualifications from the work: Some responding clones were detected in pre-infection memory, suggesting pre-existing cross-reactive memory T cells joined the SARS-CoV-2 response. Clones that contracted from day 15 to 85 showed balanced CD4/CD8 phenotypes, whereas a second wave of clones that expanded from day 15 to 37 leaned towards CD4+. Contracting CD4+ clones were located mainly in the CM and EM memory subsets, whereas CD8+ clones were found to be enriched in EMRA. The second-wave clones that peaked on day 37 were not confirmed to be SARS-CoV-2 specific. Only two mild cases were covered in the study, and larger cohorts including severe cases with pre-infection samples were considered necessary.

PBMCs were isolated by Ficoll-Paque density gradient centrifugation. TCRdb names Illumina NovaSeq 6000 as the instrument used. Using 5'RACE with constant-segment primers, TCRalpha and TCRbeta cDNA libraries were constructed, with sample barcodes and unique molecular identifiers added in the process. Trizol reagent was used to extract RNA from every sample. Library amplification was performed in two PCR steps, and a second sample barcode and Illumina TruSeq adapters were introduced in the second step. Sequencing of libraries was performed on an Illumina NovaSeq with 2 x 150 bp paired-end reads. Concerning the study's data processing: With migec v1.2.7, reads were demultiplexed and then collapsed into UMI-guided consensus sequences. Using mixcr v2.1.11, UMI consensuses were aligned to TRA and TRB V and J templates and then assembled into clonotypes. A clonotype was counted as expanded or contracted only when both edgeR and NoisET called the clonotype significant, with the noise models trained on biological replicates. edgeR calls used a false discovery rate-adjusted p below 0.01 and a log2 fold-change threshold of 1. As an exploratory analysis of dynamics, max-normalized trajectories of the 1000 most abundant clonotypes were examined by PCA with hierarchical clustering. Each responding clone was given a CD4 or CD8 phenotype based on the CD4+ and CD8+ repertoires, which had been sequenced separately. Using fastp at Q25 and MiXCR, TCRdb reprocessed the public reads and kept productive beta chains. Records with the same CDR3 protein are collapsed into one entry carrying the most frequent genes and DNA. The V and J calls were determined by TCRdb, not by the authors. For this sample the table gives under 110,000 distinct CDR3 sequences, of which about 18% were detected only once. 25% to 35% of the sample belongs to the ten largest clones.

Taken from the germline V gene, the CDR1 and CDR2 loops are SGHVS and FNYEAQ. V drops 1 base and J drops 4 bases, leaving 9 bases in between. The CDR3, from cysteine to phenylalanine, totals 14 residues. Only CDR3 DNA is held: 42 bases, read in frame from base 1. The rearranged chain carries TRBV7-6 and TRBJ2-3; no D segment can be confidently identified. Sequenced input: PBMCs or a T cell subset sorted from them (not recorded which). The TCR sequence derives from an adult woman who had mild COVID-19 (a few samples of this study predate the infection). The sample titles of this study are shuffled in the database, so cell type and time point are left out; the donor was told from shared clones. CDR3 protein: CASSLGSSSDTQYF. The DNA is TGTGCCAGCAGCTTAGGGTCCTCGTCAGATACGCAGTATTTT. Outside the CDR3, residues come from the reference TRBV7-6 and TRBJ2-3 proteins, so the full variable domain is: GAGVSQSPRYKVTKRGQDVALRCDPISGHVSLYWYRQALGQGPEFLTYFNYEAQQDKSGLPNDRFSAERPEGSISTLTIQRTEQRDSAMYRCASSLGSSSDTQYFGPGTRLTVL.